The next 18 T cell receptor beta chains were all read from a single sample in a study of blood T cell repertoires in COVID-19. Sequenced by immunoSEQ multiplex PCR; TCRdb stores in-frame clones only, minus some. The sample records approximately 40,000 clones, around 90% being singletons. The sample consisted of peripheral blood. These receptors all stem from a man aged 55 to 70 with acute or convalescent COVID-19.

The chain couples TRBV29-1 to TRBJ1-5; tentative D call: TRBD1 (5 bases). CDR1 and CDR2 from the germline V gene are SQVTM and ANQGSEA. The CDR3 has 13 residues. The V gene lost 6 bases and the J gene lost 5 bases, with 14 bases spanning the gap. CDR3 sequence: CSVARRVDQPQHF. The DNA for the CDR3 is TGCAGCGTGGCCCGCAGGGTTGATCAGCCCCAGCATTTT.

This rearrangement joins TRBV3-1 (or the pseudogene TRBV3-2) to TRBJ2-1, with 10 positions matching TRBD2. Trimming took 1 base from V and 13 from J; bases not matched to a gene: 10. The CDR3 covers 15 residues. CDR1 and CDR2 (germline): LGHDT, YNNKEL (reference sequence). The CDR3 DNA is TGTGCCAGCAGCCAAGCTCTAGCGGGAGTTTATTTCCAGTTCTTC. Its protein is CASSQALAGVYFQFF.

The CDR3: CASSLGGPGLSTDTQYF. The CDR3 bases are TGTGCCAGCAGCTTAGGGGGGCCGGGATTAAGCACAGATACGCAGTATTTT. The rearrangement uses TRBV11-3 and TRBJ2-3, with D possibly matching TRBD1 (6 bases). CDR3 size: 17 residues. Trimming took 1 base from V and 0 from J, leaving 14 bases between them. From germline, CDR1 is SGHNT and CDR2 YENEEA.

This chain uses TRBV5-1 with TRBJ1-6; 8 nucleotides align to TRBD1. This CDR3 spans 14 amino acids. Germline V lookup: CDR1 SGHRS, CDR2 YFSETQ. The J segment lost 10 bases and the V segment lost 6 bases, leaving 9 bases of the junction unmatched. In nucleotides, the CDR3 is TGCGCCAGCACCAAGGACAGGGAAAGGTCACCCCTCCACTTT. It is translated as CASTKDRERSPLHF.

The CDR3 nucleotides are TGCGCCAGCCTAAGCGGGAGGGCGGCCTACGAGCAGTACGTC. This codes for CASLSGRAAYEQYV. The rearrangement links TRBV10-2 to TRBJ2-7; 10 positions match TRBD2. The CDR3 has 14 residues. V lost 8 bases and J lost 2; bases outside the gene matches: 6. Germline CDR1 reads WSHSY; CDR2 reads SAAADI.

The V call is TRBV29-1, the J call TRBJ2-1; 10 nucleotides align to TRBD2. Germline values: CDR1 SQVTM, CDR2 ANQGSEA. V trimming: 4 bases; J trimming: 1 base; junction bases outside the gene matches: 4. The CDR3 has 15 residues. The CDR3 coding sequence is TGCAGCGTTGGGAAAGCGGGAGGGTCCTACAATGAGCAGTTCTTC. It is translated as CSVGKAGGSYNEQFF.

This clone was seen only a few times. The rearrangement links TRBV4-1 to TRBJ2-3; TRBD1 is a possible D gene (5 bases). Trimming stripped 1 base from V and 6 bases from J, with 14 bases between. The CDR3 has 15 amino acids. The germline V gene encodes CDR1 MGHRA and CDR2 YSYEKL. This CDR3 is CASSQGRGSDDTQYF. The CDR3 DNA is TGCGCCAGCAGCCAAGGAAGGGGTTCGGATGATACGCAGTATTTT.

The rearrangement links TRBV4-3 to TRBJ2-1; the match to TRBD2 covers 10 bases. This CDR3 spans 15 amino acids. Germline assignment: CDR1 LGHNA and CDR2 YSLEER. V was clipped by 0 bases and J by 9 bases; unmatched bases: 5. The CDR3 sequence: CASSQDTSGTGEQFF. DNA of the CDR3: TGCGCCAGCAGCCAAGATACTAGCGGGACCGGTGAGCAGTTCTTC.

The count of this clone is one. The chain uses TRBV25-1 and TRBJ1-3; maybe TRBD1 (6 bases). This CDR3 has 14 amino acids. The ends were cut back, 10 bases at V and 0 bases at J, with 13 bases in the middle. The germline CDR1 and CDR2 sequences are MGHDK and SYGVNS. CDR3 in DNA: TGTGCCACAAACCAGGGGAGCTCTGGAAACACCATATATTTT. Translating gives CATNQGSSGNTIYF. Looking up the rest from reference TRBV25-1 and TRBJ1-3 gives the full variable domain: EADIYQTPRYLVIGTGKKITLECSQTMGHDKMYWYQQDPGMELHLIHYSYGVNSTEKGDLSSESTVSRIRTEHFPLTLESARPSHTSQYLCATNQGSSGNTIYFGEGSWLTVV.

This chain joins TRBV10-3 and TRBJ2-7; D gene ambiguous. Trimming removed 0 bases at V and 3 bases at J, with 9 bases between. Germline CDR1 ENHRY, CDR2 SYGVKD. CDR3 length equals 14 residues. The CDR3 loop is CAISESQYVYEQYF. The DNA of the CDR3 is TGTGCCATCAGTGAGTCCCAGTACGTCTACGAGCAGTACTTC.

J is TRBJ2-2 and V is TRBV5-6, with D perhaps matching TRBD2 (6 bases). There are 16 residues in the CDR3. Trimming removed 4 bases from V and 4 bases from J, with 17 bases in between. Germline values: CDR1 SGHDT, CDR2 YYEEEE. The CDR3 loop reads CASSRGMRVPTGELFF. Written as DNA, the CDR3 is TGTGCCAGCAGCCGGGGGATGAGGGTGCCCACCGGGGAGCTGTTTTTT.

This chain uses TRBV12-5 with TRBJ1-5, with 9 bases that match TRBD1. Trimming cost V 7 bases and J 2 bases; bases outside gene matches: 18. The CDR3 is 19 residues long. Germline CDR1 reads LGHNT; CDR2 reads FRNRAP. Written as DNA, the CDR3 is TGTGCTAGTGCCAGTTCCCGGGGACAGGGATATATGGGCAATCAGCCCCAGCATTTT. Encoded protein: CASASSRGQGYMGNQPQHF.

This clone was seen a single time. The chain carries TRBV9 and TRBJ2-3; unclear D gene. Germline values: CDR1 SGDLS, CDR2 YYNGEE. Trimming cost V 1 base and J 1 base, with 7 bases left between them. The CDR3 has 14 residues. The CDR3 DNA reads TGTGCCAGCAGCGTAAAGCCCCGCACAGATACGCAGTATTTT. Translating it yields CASSVKPRTDTQYF.

The genes are TRBV5-1 and TRBJ2-1; unclear D gene. V lost 1 base and J lost 0, with 5 bases in between. The CDR3 contains 14 residues. Per the germline V gene, CDR1 is SGHRS and CDR2 is YFSETQ. CDR3 in amino acids: CASSLSGSYNEQFF. The DNA of the CDR3 is TGCGCCAGCAGCTTGTCGGGCTCCTACAATGAGCAGTTCTTC.

The chain combines TRBV3-1 (or the pseudogene TRBV3-2) with TRBJ1-5, with TRBD1 identical over 8 bases. This CDR3 has 14 amino acids. Germline V lookup: CDR1 LGHDT, CDR2 YNNKEL (reference sequence). V shed 3 bases, J shed 8 bases, and the junction held 6 bases outside the gene matches. CDR3 sequence reads: CASSHGRGQKPQHF. CDR3 DNA sequence: TGTGCCAGCAGCCATGGCAGGGGGCAAAAGCCCCAGCATTTT.

The chain uses TRBV14 and TRBJ2-2; tentative D call: TRBD1 (5 bases). This CDR3 has 14 amino acids. Germline V gene data show CDR1 as SGHDN and CDR2 as FVKESK. Trimming left V 4 bases short and J 7 bases short, with 13 bases between. The CDR3: CASSPETVFGELFF. The CDR3, as DNA: TGTGCCAGCAGCCCGGAGACAGTATTCGGGGAGCTGTTTTTT.

V is TRBV14 and J is TRBJ2-1, with 8 positions matching TRBD2. V gave up 0 bases and J gave up 10 bases; unmatched junction bases: 11. CDR3 length: 16 residues. Germline lookup yields CDR1 SGHDN and CDR2 FVKESK. CDR3 bases: TGTGCCAGCAGCCAAGAACTAGCGGCCCTTCTGCGGGAGCAGTTCTTC. It encodes CASSQELAALLREQFF.

The J gene is TRBJ2-2, the V gene TRBV28; possible D gene TRBD1, 6 bases. Trimming removed 6 bases at V and 3 bases at J, with 14 bases between. This CDR3 has 15 residues. Looked up from germline, CDR1 is MDHEN and CDR2 is SYDVKM. CDR3 in DNA: TGTGCCAGCAGCCCGACTCAGGGGTACACCGGGGAGCTGTTTTTT. This sequence encodes CASSPTQGYTGELFF.